The 13 T cell receptor beta chains given below trace back to one sample, sequenced in a study of cytomegalovirus exposure and HLA in healthy donors. The repertoire was sequenced with immunoSEQ multiplex PCR; TCRdb's copy has only in-frame clones and lacks some. The repertoire has under 400,000 clones, approximately 85% of them found once; the top ten carry approximately 0.96%. Sequencing was performed on PBMCs. The receptors were sampled from a man aged 25-40 years in good health and CMV-seronegative.

The chain couples TRBV4-3 to TRBJ1-1, with D maybe TRBD1 (6 bases). CDR3 size: 14 residues. Germline V gene lookup returns CDR1 LGHNA and CDR2 YSLEER. V shed 5 bases and J shed 1 base, with 11 bases lying between them. The CDR3 region has the DNA TGCGCCAGCAGCGCTCAGGGGCCGAACACTGAAGCTTTCTTT. Protein sequence: CASSAQGPNTEAFF.

This clone was observed once. This chain connects TRBV6-6 to TRBJ2-7, with TRBD2 matching over 9 bases. Germline V CDR1 and CDR2: MNHNY, SVGAGI (reference sequence). This CDR3 has 15 amino acids. J was trimmed by 4 bases and V by 6 bases; bases with no gene match: 10. Written as DNA, the CDR3 is TGTGCCAGCAGAAAATTAGCGGGGGTCCTATACGAGCAGTACTTC. This translates into CASRKLAGVLYEQYF.

This clone was counted at least ten times. V usage is TRBV6-1 and J usage is TRBJ2-1; 10 nucleotides align to TRBD2. V shed 6 bases, J shed 6 bases, and the junction held 8 bases outside the gene matches. The CDR3 totals 15 residues. Germline-derived CDR1 and CDR2 are MNHNS and SASEGT. In DNA form, the CDR3 reads TGTGCCAGCAGCCCCGGGACTAGCGATGTCAATGAGCAGTTCTTC. Protein sequence: CASSPGTSDVNEQFF.

This chain connects TRBV18 to TRBJ2-5, with 7 positions matching TRBD1. V lost 4 bases to trimming and J lost 1 base; unmatched junction nucleotides: 3. Looked up from germline, CDR1 is KGHSH and CDR2 is LQKENI. The CDR3 is made up of 14 amino acids. CDR3 in DNA: TGTGCCAGCTCACAACAGGGGCCCCAAGAGACCCAGTACTTC. It encodes CASSQQGPQETQYF.

V and J are TRBV18 and TRBJ2-1, with D maybe TRBD1 (7 bases). V shed 2 bases and J shed 3 bases, with 11 bases lying between them. Germline V lookup: CDR1 KGHSH, CDR2 LQKENI. The CDR3 consists of 15 residues. CDR3 bases: TGTGCCAGCTCACCAGGAGGGGGCCACTACAATGAGCAGTTCTTC. It encodes CASSPGGGHYNEQFF. The whole variable domain, remainder taken from reference TRBV18 and TRBJ2-1, is NAGVMQNPRHLVRRRGQEARLRCSPMKGHSHVYWYRQLPEEGLKFMVYLQKENIIDESGMPKERFSAEFPKEGPSILRIQQVVRGDSAAYFCASSPGGGHYNEQFFGPGTRLTVL.

The V gene is TRBV5-6, the J gene TRBJ2-7; TRBD2 aligns across 7 bases. The CDR3 is made up of 14 amino acids. The J segment lost 3 bases and the V segment lost 3 bases, leaving 6 bases of the junction unmatched. Germline CDR1 reads SGHDT; CDR2 reads YYEEEE. CDR3 bases: TGTGCCAGCAGCTACCGGGACTATGACTACGAGCAGTACTTC. Residues: CASSYRDYDYEQYF.

A few counts support this clone. CDR3 region: CASSYSREVSSPLHF. The CDR3 DNA sequence: TGTGCCAGCAGTTACTCGAGGGAGGTTAGTTCACCCCTCCACTTT. The chain joins TRBV6-5 to TRBJ1-6; no firm D call. V was pared by 0 bases and J by 9 bases, with 12 bases between. Germline-derived CDR1 and CDR2 are MNHEY and SVGAGI. The CDR3 is 15 residues long.

The chain is built from TRBV11-2 and TRBJ2-7, with 11 bases lining up with TRBD2. Germline trimming cut 3 bases from V and 3 bases from J; bases unmatched to any gene: 10. The CDR3 is 17 residues long. CDR1 is SGHAT, CDR2 FQNNGV, per germline. The CDR3 protein is CASSLPSGGSPSYEQYF. CDR3 DNA: TGTGCCAGCAGCTTGCCTAGCGGGGGGTCCCCAAGCTACGAGCAGTACTTC.

About this clone itself: The same CDR3 is also encoded by other DNA sequences in this sample. This chain joins TRBV19 and TRBJ2-3; 8 bases line up with TRBD1. Germline loops: CDR1 LNHDA, CDR2 SQIVND (reference sequence). Losses at the gene ends were 6 bases for V and 1 base for J; bases not matched to a gene: 0. This CDR3 comprises 13 residues. CDR3 residues: CASRTGGTDTQYF. In nucleotides, the CDR3 is TGTGCCAGTAGGACAGGGGGCACAGATACGCAGTATTTT.

The chain carries TRBV29-1 and TRBJ1-3, with a tentative D call TRBD1 (6 bases). V was shortened by 4 bases and J by 2 bases, with 9 bases between the two germline ends. The CDR3 totals 13 residues. Germline V gene sequence: CDR1 SQVTM, CDR2 ANQGSEA. The CDR3 DNA follows: TGCAGCGTTGGGACAGATCCTGGAAACACCATATATTTT. Its protein product is CSVGTDPGNTIYF.

The chain employs TRBV6-6 and TRBJ1-1; 7 positions agree with TRBD1. With 6 bases clipped from V and 1 base from J, the junction kept 8 bases outside the gene matches. From germline, CDR1 is MNHNY and CDR2 SVGAGI (reference sequence). This CDR3 is 15 amino acids long. CDR3 residues: CASRPQTGRNTEAFF. The CDR3 DNA follows: TGTGCCAGCAGACCGCAGACAGGGAGGAACACTGAAGCTTTCTTT.

The genes are TRBV5-1 and TRBJ1-3; D is unclear. Germline-derived CDR1 and CDR2 are SGHRS and YFSETQ. This CDR3 is 14 amino acids long. V lost 4 bases, J lost 0 bases, and 8 bases lay in between. The CDR3 nucleotides are TGCGCCAGCAGCGCGGGGAGCTCTGGAAACACCATATATTTT. Translated, it gives CASSAGSSGNTIYF.

The chain couples TRBV15 to TRBJ1-5; weak D call: TRBD1 (5 bases). The CDR3 spans 17 residues. Germline-derived CDR1 and CDR2 are LNHNV and YYDKDF (reference sequence). V was trimmed by 5 bases and J by 6 bases, leaving 23 bases between them. The CDR3 spells CATSGSREGAGIQPQHF. As DNA, the CDR3 is TGTGCCACCAGCGGGTCCAGGGAAGGGGCAGGGATTCAGCCCCAGCATTTT.